These 28 T cell receptor beta chains originate from one sample sequenced in a study of neurological immune-mediated disorders (dated by TCRdb to between 2018 and 2020). Libraries came from 5' RACE. The reads were generated on an Illumina HiSeq 2500. The raw public data were reprocessed by TCRdb itself: fastp quality trimming at Q25, MiXCR clonotype calling, in-frame beta chains only. Rows with one shared CDR3 protein collapse into an entry with the most common genes and DNA. The sample table shows 18,000 or so distinct CDR3 sequences, and approximately 11% are seen once. The ten top clones hold 25% to 35% of the sample. Sequencing input: CD8+ T cells from blood. These receptors originate from a woman aged 45-59 years in good health.

The chain combines TRBV7-6 with TRBJ2-3; TRBD2 might be the D (5 bases). The CDR3 covers 16 residues. Germline assignment: CDR1 SGHVS and CDR2 FNYEAQ. Trimming removed 2 bases at V and 1 base at J, with 13 bases between. CDR3 sequence (DNA): TGTGCCAGCAGCTTACTAGCAGAGGCGGGCACAGATACGCAGTATTTT. As protein: CASSLLAEAGTDTQYF.

The chain is built from TRBV5-5 and TRBJ1-1; unclear D gene. V shed 0 bases and J shed 4 bases, with 13 bases lying between them. CDR1 and CDR2 (germline): SGHKS, YYEKEE (reference sequence). The CDR3 is made up of 15 amino acids. CDR3 coding DNA: TGTGCCAGCAGCTTGGGCGCCTCCCAAGGCACTGAAGCTTTCTTT. It yields the protein CASSLGASQGTEAFF. Combining the CDR3 with reference TRBV5-5 and TRBJ1-1 gives the whole variable domain DAGVTQSPTHLIKTRGQQVTLRCSPISGHKSVSWYQQVLGQGPQFIFQYYEKEERGRGNFPDRFSARQFPNYSSELNVNALLLGDSALYLCASSLGASQGTEAFFGQGTRLTVV.

This clonotype appeared many times. The chain recombines TRBV5-1 with TRBJ2-2; D remains ambiguous. The CDR3 runs 16 residues. Germline CDR1 SGHRS, CDR2 YFSETQ. Trimming removed 0 bases at V and 1 base at J, with 10 bases between. This chain's CDR3 is CASSLVPRMNTGELFF. DNA for the CDR3: TGCGCCAGCAGCTTGGTGCCTAGAATGAACACCGGGGAGCTGTTTTTT. The full variable domain, its missing parts supplied by reference TRBV5-1 and TRBJ2-2, is KAGVTQTPRYLIKTRGQQVTLSCSPISGHRSVSWYQQTPGQGLQFLFEYFSETQRNKGNFPGRFSGRQFSNSRSEMNVSTLELGDSALYLCASSLVPRMNTGELFFGEGSRLTVL.

This clonotype has ten or more counts. In DNA form, the CDR3 reads TGTGCCAGCGACGAAGGGCTAGACGGAGAGACCCAGTACTTC. Translated, it gives CASDEGLDGETQYF. This rearrangement joins TRBV9 to TRBJ2-5; D uncertain. The CDR3 extends over 14 amino acids. Looked up from germline, CDR1 is SGDLS and CDR2 is YYNGEE. V lost 7 bases and J lost 4, with 17 bases in between.

This clonotype was seen many times. The chain is built from TRBV6-6 and TRBJ2-3; D is possibly TRBD2 (5 bases). Trimming took off 6 bases at V and 5 bases at J, with 9 bases between the two ends. CDR1 and CDR2 (germline): MNHNY, SVGAGI (reference sequence). The CDR3 sequence is 12 residues long. The CDR3 spells CASSPGGDTQYF. In DNA form, the CDR3 reads TGTGCCAGCAGCCCTGGAGGAGATACGCAGTATTTT.

In this sample, this clonotype turned up many times. The chain combines TRBV27 with TRBJ1-4; D unresolved. Trimming removed 5 bases from V and 5 bases from J, with 12 bases in between. CDR1 MNHEY and CDR2 SMNVEV come from the germline V gene (reference sequence). There are 14 residues in the CDR3. The CDR3: CASSPGFPNEKLFF. In nucleotides, the CDR3 is TGTGCCAGCAGTCCCGGGTTCCCAAATGAAAAACTGTTTTTT.

Ten or more counts support this clonotype. The genes are TRBV4-3 and TRBJ2-3; 7 nucleotides align to TRBD2. Germline values: CDR1 LGHNA, CDR2 YSLEER. The J segment lost 6 bases and the V segment lost 0 bases, leaving 6 bases of the junction unmatched. The CDR3 length is 15 residues. This CDR3 reads CASSQERAGMDTQYF. The CDR3 DNA is TGCGCCAGCAGCCAAGAAAGAGCGGGAATGGATACGCAGTATTTT.

This clonotype was picked up many times. The V and J genes are TRBV4-1 and TRBJ2-5; 7 nucleotides match TRBD1. After removal of 4 bases from V and 5 bases from J, the junction contained 7 bases not matched to a gene. Germline V gives CDR1 MGHRA, CDR2 YSYEKL. There are 14 residues in the CDR3. The CDR3 region is CASSRTGAGETQYF. As DNA, the CDR3 is TGCGCCAGCAGCCGTACAGGGGCAGGGGAGACCCAGTACTTC.

This clonotype came up many times. The chain joins TRBV7-9 to TRBJ2-7; TRBD1 aligns across 8 bases. Looked up from germline, CDR1 is SEHNR and CDR2 is FQNEAQ (reference sequence). The CDR3 covers 15 residues. The trim removed 5 bases at V and 2 bases at J, leaving 8 bases unmatched. The CDR3 region is CASSTADRATYEQYF. The CDR3 coding sequence is TGTGCCAGCAGCACCGCGGACAGGGCTACCTACGAGCAGTACTTC.

V gene TRBV10-3 combines with J gene TRBJ1-1, with TRBD1 matching over 10 bases. CDR1 and CDR2 (germline): ENHRY, SYGVKD. Trimming took 3 bases from V and 6 from J; bases not matched to a gene: 10. The CDR3 consists of 16 residues. The CDR3 DNA follows: TGTGCCATCAGTGAATCGCGAGACAGGGGGCGGCCTGAAGCTTTCTTT. It codes for CAISESRDRGRPEAFF.

CDR3 sequence: CASSYSRGSTDTQYF. The CDR3 DNA follows: TGTGCCAGCAGTTACTCGAGAGGGAGCACAGATACGCAGTATTTT. The V gene is TRBV6-5, the J gene TRBJ2-3, with a tentative D call TRBD2 (5 bases). Germline assignment: CDR1 MNHEY and CDR2 SVGAGI. There are 15 residues in the CDR3. V shed 0 bases and J shed 0 bases, with 7 bases lying between them.

There are many counts of this clonotype. This chain joins TRBV7-8 and TRBJ2-7; D remains ambiguous. This CDR3 is built from 14 residues. Trimming shortened V by 3 bases and J by 0 bases, and 9 bases separated the two germline ends. Germline CDR1 SGHVS, CDR2 FQNEAQ. The chain's CDR3 is CASSFQSPSYEQYF. DNA for the CDR3: TGTGCCAGCAGCTTTCAGTCTCCCTCCTACGAGCAGTACTTC.

In its sample, this clonotype was seen many times. This chain uses TRBV3-1 with TRBJ2-3, with 8 positions matching TRBD2. Germline V gives CDR1 LGHDT, CDR2 YNNKEL (reference sequence). V dropped 4 bases and J dropped 4; count of bases not matched to a gene: 13. The CDR3 totals 17 residues. CDR3 sequence (DNA): TGTGCCAGCAGCCCCCTGGGTGGAGCGGGGGAGGCAGATACGCAGTATTTT. Translation gives CASSPLGGAGEADTQYF.

This clonotype was recorded at least ten times. The CDR3 coding sequence is TGTGCCAGCAGCAAATCAGGGATCTCTGGAAACACCATATATTTT. Protein: CASSKSGISGNTIYF. The V gene is TRBV9, the J gene TRBJ1-3; a possible D gene is TRBD1 (5 bases). V lost 4 bases and J lost 0, with 11 bases in between. There are 15 residues in the CDR3. Germline CDR1 SGDLS, CDR2 YYNGEE.

This clonotype came up many times. The chain has TRBV10-3 and TRBJ2-1; D is unresolved. Looked up from germline, CDR1 is ENHRY and CDR2 is SYGVKD. This CDR3 spans 13 amino acids. Trimming removed 4 bases at V and 3 bases at J, with 7 bases between. The CDR3 loop is CAISVISYNEQFF. CDR3 DNA: TGTGCCATCAGTGTTATCAGCTACAATGAGCAGTTCTTC.

Ten or more counts support this clonotype. The chain joins TRBV28 to TRBJ2-7; D is perhaps TRBD1 or TRBD2 (6 bases each). Germline CDR1 and CDR2: MDHEN and SYDVKM. The CDR3 extends over 15 amino acids. V lost 6 bases and J 2 bases, leaving 17 bases between the germline ends. CDR3 amino acids: CASSPYVGGPYEQYF. As DNA, the CDR3 is TGTGCCAGCAGCCCATATGTAGGGGGGCCCTACGAGCAGTACTTC.

In its sample, this clonotype was seen many times. The genes are TRBV27 and TRBJ1-5; D remains unclear. The CDR3 runs to 14 residues. Germline lookup yields CDR1 MNHEY and CDR2 SMNVEV (reference sequence). The V end lost 4 bases, the J end lost 0 bases, and 7 bases lay between the germline ends. In nucleotides, the CDR3 is TGTGCCAGCAGTTCGGCTGGTAGCAATCAGCCCCAGCATTTT. It is translated as CASSSAGSNQPQHF.

Only a few counts were recorded for this clonotype. The chain uses TRBV7-2 and TRBJ2-2, with D perhaps matching TRBD1 or TRBD2 (5 bases each). CDR1 and CDR2 (germline): SGHTA, FQGNSA. The CDR3 runs 17 residues. V dropped 0 bases and J dropped 0 bases, with 11 bases sitting between them. CDR3 in amino acids: CASSLAFGTANTGELFF. The CDR3 DNA reads TGTGCCAGCAGCTTAGCTTTCGGGACCGCGAACACCGGGGAGCTGTTTTTT.

There are many counts of this clonotype. The V call is TRBV9, the J call TRBJ2-2; 12 nucleotides line up with TRBD2. CDR3 length: 15 amino acids. CDR1 is SGDLS and CDR2 is YYNGEE in the germline V gene. V was clipped by 6 bases and J by 6 bases; unmatched bases: 6. In DNA, the CDR3 is TGTGCCAGCACTAGCGGGAGGGCCCGCGCCGGGGAGCTGTTTTTT. Amino acids: CASTSGRARAGELFF.

The J gene is TRBJ2-3, the V gene TRBV20-1, with unresolved D. This CDR3 spans 11 amino acids. Germline V CDR1 and CDR2: DFQATT, SNEGSKA (reference sequence). Trimming removed 0 bases from V and 7 bases from J, with 5 bases in between. The CDR3 loop reads CSARDRYTQYF. CDR3 nucleotide sequence: TGCAGTGCTAGAGATCGCTATACGCAGTATTTT.

This clonotype was found many times. The chain couples TRBV18 to TRBJ2-7; the D gene is possibly TRBD1 (5 bases). The V end was cut by 3 bases, the J end by 5 bases, with 14 bases between. The CDR3 is 14 residues long. From germline, CDR1 is KGHSH and CDR2 LQKENI. The CDR3 DNA sequence: TGTGCCAGCTCACCCCCCGGACACCTCAACGAGCAGTACTTC. Amino acids: CASSPPGHLNEQYF.

The sample holds many counts of this clonotype. This rearrangement joins TRBV20-1 to TRBJ2-1; D gene unclear. Germline loops: CDR1 DFQATT, CDR2 SNEGSKA (reference sequence). The CDR3 covers 15 residues. The V end lost 3 bases, the J end lost 0 bases, and 12 bases lay between the germline ends. The CDR3 protein is CSASPPPSSYNEQFF. DNA for the CDR3: TGCAGTGCTAGTCCGCCGCCAAGCTCCTACAATGAGCAGTTCTTC.

The table lists this clonotype with many counts. V usage is TRBV14 and J usage is TRBJ2-1; TRBD2 matches at 7 bases. CDR3 length: 14 residues. Germline V gene lookup returns CDR1 SGHDN and CDR2 FVKESK. The ends lost 4 bases at V and 4 bases at J; junction bases unmatched: 4. The CDR3 bases are TGTGCCAGCAGCCGCGGGAGCTGGTACAATGAGCAGTTCTTC. Protein: CASSRGSWYNEQFF.

This clonotype was observed at least ten times. The CDR3 region has the DNA TGCGCCAGCACCTCCGAGGACTCGTTTCTCGAGCAGTACTTC. Protein product: CASTSEDSFLEQYF. The genes are TRBV10-2 and TRBJ2-7; possibly TRBD2 for D (5 bases). From germline, CDR1 is WSHSY and CDR2 SAAADI. This CDR3 has 14 amino acids. V was cut by 7 bases and J by 6 bases, with 19 bases left in between.

This clonotype has a count of ten or more. V gene TRBV3-1 combines with J gene TRBJ2-7; D is possibly TRBD1 (7 bases). The V gene lost 1 base and the J gene lost 3 bases, with 16 bases spanning the gap. Germline V gene sequence: CDR1 LGHDT, CDR2 YNNKEL (reference sequence). CDR3 length: 16 amino acids. The CDR3, as DNA: TGTGCCAGCAGCCAAGGGGCAGGGGGGCCTAGCTACGAGCAGTACTTC. It encodes CASSQGAGGPSYEQYF.

This clonotype has at least ten counts. This sequence joins TRBV7-2 and TRBJ1-6; D uncertain. V lost 5 bases and J lost 7, with 12 bases in between. Per germline, CDR1 SGHTA and CDR2 FQGNSA. CDR3 length equals 14 residues. For the CDR3, the DNA is TGTGCCAGCAGCCTTTGGGATTGGAATTCACCCCTCCACTTT. This encodes CASSLWDWNSPLHF.

V gene TRBV10-3 combines with J gene TRBJ2-7; 12 bases are shared with TRBD2. Germline values: CDR1 ENHRY, CDR2 SYGVKD. The CDR3 has 18 residues. V was pared by 5 bases and J by 7 bases, with 18 bases of the junction left unmatched. In nucleotides, the CDR3 is TGTGCCATCAGTCACTCAACTCTAGCGGGGGGGCTTCCCCTTGAGCAGTACTTC. Protein product: CAISHSTLAGGLPLEQYF.

The table lists this clonotype with many counts. The chain recombines TRBV3-1 with TRBJ2-7; tentatively, D is TRBD2 (5 bases). The CDR3 sequence is 11 residues long. V lost 5 bases and J lost 11, with 13 bases in between. Looked up from germline, CDR1 is LGHDT and CDR2 is YNNKEL (reference sequence). In nucleotides, the CDR3 is TGTGCCAGCAGCATCCGGGATACCAAGTACTTC. It encodes CASSIRDTKYF.